This record looks at one TCR beta chain sequence and its context. What it binds is not known. The data were obtained in a study of radiotherapy plus CTLA-4 blockade in lung cancer. Study-level results: Early shifts in blood T cell clones, with interferon-beta, reportedly predicted response best. Researchers report tumor-derived TCR clones expanding in blood after radiotherapy plus ipilimumab.

Assay: immunoSEQ multiplex PCR; the TCRdb copy retains only in-frame clones and omits some. Of around 55,000 clones detected, just under 85% appear once; the ten largest clones hold around 6.6%. Germline loops: CDR1 MDHEN, CDR2 SYDVKM. This CDR3 spans 15 amino acids. The junction had 6 bases not matched to a gene; V was cut back by 3 bases and J by 4 bases. This sequence originates from a human donor with non-small cell lung cancer whose response to radiotherapy plus ipilimumab could not be evaluated. The chain is built from TRBV28 and TRBJ2-5; 9 bases map to TRBD2. The input for sequencing was peripheral blood, taken from a patient treated with radiotherapy plus ipilimumab. The CDR3 here is CASSFRTSAPETQYF. CDR3 nucleotide sequence: TGTGCCAGCAGTTTTCGGACTAGCGCCCCAGAGACCCAGTACTTC.